One sample yielded the 7 T cell receptor beta chains listed below, sequenced in a study of blood T cell repertoires in COVID-19. Profiled with immunoSEQ multiplex PCR; TCRdb holds only in-frame clones, not every one. The sample lists fewer than 250,000 clones; over 80% were seen once. The sequenced sample was peripheral blood. The origin of the receptors is a woman in her 70s with active or convalescent COVID-19.

V and J are TRBV5-6 and TRBJ1-5; 7 bases agree with TRBD1. V gave up 0 bases and J gave up 5 bases; unmatched junction bases: 2. There are 14 residues in the CDR3. Looked up from germline, CDR1 is SGHDT and CDR2 is YYEEEE. The CDR3 here is CASSLGQGYQPQHF. The CDR3 nucleotides are TGTGCCAGCAGCTTGGGACAGGGCTATCAGCCCCAGCATTTT.

The chain recombines TRBV7-2 with TRBJ2-5; possibly TRBD2 for D (5 bases). Trimming pared 5 bases from V and 5 bases from J, leaving 18 bases between. The CDR3 is 15 amino acids. Per germline, CDR1 SGHTA and CDR2 FQGNSA. The CDR3 loop is CASSRTGFTMETQYF. CDR3 in DNA: TGTGCCAGCAGCCGCACGGGGTTCACGATGGAGACCCAGTACTTC.

This clone appeared once. The V and J genes are TRBV5-1 and TRBJ2-3, with D tentatively TRBD1 (6 bases). The CDR3 is 15 residues long. Germline CDR1 reads SGHRS; CDR2 reads YFSETQ. V gave up 0 bases and J gave up 6 bases, with 14 bases separating them. CDR3 sequence reads: CASSLVGLQGDTQYF. CDR3 nucleotide sequence: TGCGCCAGCAGCTTGGTAGGACTGCAGGGGGATACGCAGTATTTT.

V gene TRBV24-1 combines with J gene TRBJ2-1; possible D gene TRBD1, 6 bases. Germline V CDR1 and CDR2: KGHDR, SFDVKD. The germline V and J ends were trimmed by 5 bases and 1 base, with 14 bases remaining between them. This CDR3 spans 16 amino acids. The CDR3 is CATSGGPVISYNEQFF. DNA of the CDR3: TGTGCCACCAGTGGGGGGCCGGTCATTTCCTACAATGAGCAGTTCTTC.

The chain joins TRBV9 to TRBJ1-5; 9 nucleotides align to TRBD1. The CDR3 runs to 12 residues. The germline V gene has CDR1 SGDLS and CDR2 YYNGEE. V shed 0 bases, J shed 15 bases, and the junction held 4 bases outside the gene matches. CDR3 DNA: TGTGCCAGCAGCGTAGGGGACAGGGAAGTGCATTTT. Encoded protein: CASSVGDREVHF.

The V call is TRBV27, the J call TRBJ1-6; 9 nucleotides line up with TRBD1. Germline assignment: CDR1 MNHEY and CDR2 SMNVEV (reference sequence). The CDR3 is 14 amino acids. Germline trimming cut 2 bases from V and 8 bases from J; bases unmatched to any gene: 1. CDR3: CASSLDRGYSPLHF. Written as DNA, the CDR3 is TGTGCCAGCAGTTTAGACAGGGGGTATTCACCCCTCCACTTT.

The table lists this clone with a few counts. The V gene is TRBV18, the J gene TRBJ2-7; 7 positions match TRBD1. The CDR3 totals 14 residues. Germline V gene lookup returns CDR1 KGHSH and CDR2 LQKENI. The V gene end was trimmed by 6 bases and the J gene end by 0 bases; junction bases not matched to a gene: 5. This chain's CDR3 is CASSPWDSSYEQYF. The CDR3 nucleotides are TGTGCCAGCTCCCCATGGGACAGCTCCTACGAGCAGTACTTC.